The 21 T cell receptor beta chains in this list originate from one sample, sequenced in a study of T cell responses to AZD1222 COVID-19 vaccine. Libraries were prepared by immunoSEQ multiplex PCR; TCRdb keeps only in-frame clonotypes and omits some of them. The sample has roughly 150,000 clones, approximately 88% seen once. This material consisted of peripheral blood, taken 28 days after the second AZD1222 dose. These receptors came from an adult who received the AZD1222 COVID-19 vaccine.

The chain uses TRBV2 and TRBJ1-2; no definite D call. Germline V gives CDR1 SNHLY, CDR2 FYNNEI. Trimming pared 6 bases from V and 7 bases from J, leaving 12 bases between. The CDR3 spans 12 residues. The CDR3 coding sequence is TGTGCCAGCAGCGTTAACCGGGGTGGCTACACCTTC. It encodes CASSVNRGGYTF.

The V and J genes are TRBV5-1 and TRBJ2-2; the match to TRBD1 covers 7 bases. The CDR3 is 12 residues long. CDR1 is SGHRS and CDR2 is YFSETQ in the germline V gene. The trim removed 4 bases at V and 6 bases at J, leaving 0 bases unmatched. The CDR3 DNA follows: TGCGCCAGCAGCCAGGGGGCCGGGGAGCTGTTTTTT. Amino acids: CASSQGAGELFF.

The rearrangement joins TRBV10-3 to TRBJ1-2; 10 nucleotides match TRBD1. Germline V gene data show CDR1 as ENHRY and CDR2 as SYGVKD. CDR3 length: 13 residues. V lost 11 bases to trimming and J lost 1 base; unmatched junction nucleotides: 4. The chain's CDR3 is CAAGQGVNYGYTF. The CDR3 nucleotides read TGTGCCGCAGGACAGGGGGTTAACTATGGCTACACCTTC.

This chain's CDR3 is CASSWIQGDTGELFF. The CDR3 bases are TGTGCCAGCAGCTGGATACAGGGTGACACCGGGGAGCTGTTTTTT. The chain carries TRBV7-8 and TRBJ2-2, with D perhaps matching TRBD1 (6 bases). The CDR3 totals 15 residues. Germline-derived CDR1 and CDR2 are SGHVS and FQNEAQ. V lost 4 bases, J lost 3 bases, and 12 bases lay in between. Drawing the rest from reference TRBV7-8 and TRBJ2-2, the complete variable domain is GAGVSQSPRYKVAKRGQDVALRCDPISGHVSLFWYQQALGQGPEFLTYFQNEAQLDKSGLPSDRFFAERPEGSVSTLKIQRTQQEDSAVYLCASSWIQGDTGELFFGEGSRLTVL.

The gene calls are TRBV6-5 and TRBJ2-7; the D gene is possibly TRBD2 (5 bases). This CDR3 region has 13 residues. Germline CDR1 reads MNHEY; CDR2 reads SVGAGI. Trimming pared 6 bases from V and 12 bases from J, leaving 21 bases between. The CDR3 protein is CASRSPAGQRTYF. In DNA, the CDR3 is TGTGCCAGCAGATCCCCCGCGGGCCAAAGAACGTACTTC.

The chain couples TRBV12-5 to TRBJ2-5; no clear D gene. This CDR3 spans 11 amino acids. The V gene's germline CDR1 is LGHNT and CDR2 FRNRAP. The V and J ends lost 6 bases and 3 bases respectively, with 5 bases between them. This chain's CDR3 is CASGHEETQYF. CDR3 nucleotide sequence: TGTGCTAGTGGACATGAAGAGACCCAGTACTTC.

V gene TRBV29-1 combines with J gene TRBJ2-5; TRBD2 agrees at 9 bases. Per germline, CDR1 SQVTM and CDR2 ANQGSEA. The CDR3 runs to 14 residues. Trimming cost V 5 bases and J 5 bases; bases outside gene matches: 9. The CDR3 DNA follows: TGCAGCGTTTCCTTGAGCGGGGGGTGGGAGACCCAGTACTTC. It yields the protein CSVSLSGGWETQYF.

The V and J genes are TRBV19 and TRBJ1-2; a possible D gene is TRBD1 (5 bases). The CDR3 totals 14 residues. V was clipped by 2 bases and J by 5 bases, with 12 bases between them. The V gene's germline CDR1 is LNHDA and CDR2 SQIVND (reference sequence). This CDR3 is CASSITSGWYGYTF. DNA of the CDR3: TGTGCCAGTAGTATAACTTCAGGGTGGTATGGCTACACCTTC.

This chain connects TRBV5-1 to TRBJ1-1; a possible D gene is TRBD1 (5 bases). The germline V gene encodes CDR1 SGHRS and CDR2 YFSETQ. Trimming removed 3 bases at V and 1 base at J, with 13 bases between. The CDR3 sequence is 15 residues long. CDR3: CASSSPERGNTEAFF. CDR3 bases: TGCGCCAGCAGCTCCCCTGAAAGGGGGAACACTGAAGCTTTCTTT.

V is TRBV5-6 and J is TRBJ2-3; D is perhaps TRBD1 (5 bases). CDR1 and CDR2 (germline): SGHDT, YYEEEE. The V end was cut by 0 bases, the J end by 14 bases, with 16 bases between. The CDR3 has 13 residues. The CDR3 here is CASSLVDSPGWYF. The CDR3 coding sequence is TGTGCCAGCAGCTTGGTAGACAGCCCCGGTTGGTATTTT.

The chain has TRBV11-2 and TRBJ2-5; 9 nucleotides agree with TRBD1. With 2 bases clipped from V and 5 bases from J, the junction kept 6 bases outside the gene matches. In germline, CDR1 is SGHAT, CDR2 FQNNGV. The CDR3 has 15 amino acids. CDR3 DNA sequence: TGTGCCAGCAGCTTAAGGGACAGGGCGTGGGAGACCCAGTACTTC. It translates to CASSLRDRAWETQYF.

A remark on this clone: Other nucleotide sequences from this sample produce the same CDR3. CDR3 coding DNA: TGTGCCAGCAGTTCGGGGGGCAATCAGCCCCAGCATTTT. Translated: CASSSGGNQPQHF. This chain connects TRBV7-2 to TRBJ1-5; tentative D call: TRBD1 (5 bases). Germline-derived CDR1 and CDR2 are SGHTA and FQGNSA. This CDR3 contains 13 residues. V shed 6 bases and J shed 2 bases, with 8 bases lying between them.

This chain uses TRBV10-3 with TRBJ1-2; 11 nucleotides line up with TRBD1. The CDR3 spans 15 residues. Per germline, CDR1 ENHRY and CDR2 SYGVKD. Germline trimming cut 3 bases from V and 8 bases from J; bases unmatched to any gene: 8. The CDR3 sequence: CAISEMGQGDAGYTF. The CDR3 DNA sequence: TGTGCCATCAGTGAAATGGGACAGGGGGATGCGGGCTACACCTTC.

The rearrangement uses TRBV3-1 (or the pseudogene TRBV3-2) and TRBJ2-5, with 13 bases that match TRBD2. CDR1 and CDR2 (germline): LGHDT, YNNKEL (reference sequence). The CDR3 covers 18 residues. The ends lost 4 bases at V and 5 bases at J; junction bases unmatched: 13. This CDR3 is CASSPLLLAGGRGETQYF. The DNA for the CDR3 is TGTGCCAGCAGCCCCCTACTACTAGCGGGGGGGCGCGGGGAGACCCAGTACTTC.

The chain combines TRBV7-2 with TRBJ2-4, with a possible D match to TRBD1 (6 bases). The germline V and J ends were trimmed by 1 base and 0 bases, with 19 bases remaining between them. Looked up from germline, CDR1 is SGHTA and CDR2 is FQGNSA. The CDR3 runs to 19 residues. CDR3 nucleotide sequence: TGTGCCAGCAGCTTAGATAGGGGGAATCAGCGACTAGCCAAAAACATTCAGTACTTC. The encoded protein is CASSLDRGNQRLAKNIQYF.

Only one count was recorded for this clone. This chain joins TRBV5-1 and TRBJ2-3, with D maybe TRBD2 (6 bases). Germline V gene sequence: CDR1 SGHRS, CDR2 YFSETQ. The CDR3 runs 16 residues. The ends were cut back, 0 bases at V and 0 bases at J, with 11 bases in the middle. CDR3 region: CASSLVGGVSTDTQYF. For the CDR3, the DNA is TGCGCCAGCAGCTTGGTTGGCGGGGTTAGCACAGATACGCAGTATTTT. Complete variable domain (other parts from reference TRBV5-1 and TRBJ2-3): KAGVTQTPRYLIKTRGQQVTLSCSPISGHRSVSWYQQTPGQGLQFLFEYFSETQRNKGNFPGRFSGRQFSNSRSEMNVSTLELGDSALYLCASSLVGGVSTDTQYFGPGTRLTVL.

The genes are TRBV25-1 and TRBJ1-1, with D unclear. The CDR3 length is 15 residues. Germline CDR1 and CDR2: MGHDK and SYGVNS. The V end lost 1 base, the J end lost 3 bases, and 12 bases lay between the germline ends. This chain's CDR3 is CASSEWKDTDTEAFF. CDR3 coding DNA: TGTGCCAGCAGTGAATGGAAAGACACGGACACTGAAGCTTTCTTT.

The chain is built from TRBV3-1 (or the pseudogene TRBV3-2) and TRBJ1-3; D perhaps matches TRBD1 (6 bases). Trimming took off 4 bases at V and 8 bases at J, with 21 bases between the two ends. Germline V gene sequence: CDR1 LGHDT, CDR2 YNNKEL (reference sequence). The length of the CDR3 is 16 residues. The CDR3 reads CASSPRQVSQEYTIYF. CDR3 DNA sequence: TGTGCCAGCAGCCCCCGACAGGTCTCACAGGAATACACCATATATTTT.

V is TRBV19 and J is TRBJ2-3, with D possibly TRBD2 on 6 matching bases. V lost 1 base and J lost 3, with 11 bases in between. Germline loops: CDR1 LNHDA, CDR2 SQIVND (reference sequence). The CDR3 runs to 15 residues. The DNA for the CDR3 is TGTGCCAGTAGTATAGGGGGACTCAATACAGATACGCAGTATTTT. It translates to CASSIGGLNTDTQYF.

The CDR3 loop reads CASSLVGQGAVGYGYTF. The CDR3 nucleotides read TGTGCCAGTTCCTTAGTGGGACAGGGGGCTGTGGGGTATGGCTACACCTTC. The chain combines TRBV19 with TRBJ1-2, with 12 bases fitting TRBD1. Germline lookup yields CDR1 LNHDA and CDR2 SQIVND (reference sequence). This CDR3 is 17 amino acids long. With V trimmed by 8 bases and J by 5 bases, 15 bases remained unmatched.

This chain joins TRBV4-2 and TRBJ1-1; D not resolved. V dropped 1 base and J dropped 1 base, with 10 bases sitting between them. Germline V gives CDR1 LGHNA, CDR2 YNFKEQ. The CDR3 length is 15 residues. The CDR3 nucleotides read TGTGCCAGCAGCCAAGCTCTTTCAGGGAACACTGAAGCTTTCTTT. This gives the protein CASSQALSGNTEAFF.